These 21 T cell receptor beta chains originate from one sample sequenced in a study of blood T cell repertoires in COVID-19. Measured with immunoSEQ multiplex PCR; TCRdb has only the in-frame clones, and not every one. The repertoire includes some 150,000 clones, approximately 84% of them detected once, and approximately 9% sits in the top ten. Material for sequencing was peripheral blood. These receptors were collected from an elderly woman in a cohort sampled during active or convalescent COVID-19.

The CDR3 loop reads CASRGLAGGGSTDTQYF. The DNA of the CDR3 is TGCGCCAGCAGAGGACTAGCGGGGGGGGGTAGCACAGATACGCAGTATTTT. J is TRBJ2-3 and V is TRBV10-2; 15 positions agree with TRBD2. V trimming: 6 bases; J trimming: 0 bases; junction bases outside the gene matches: 4. The CDR3 spans 17 residues. Germline V CDR1 and CDR2: WSHSY, SAAADI.

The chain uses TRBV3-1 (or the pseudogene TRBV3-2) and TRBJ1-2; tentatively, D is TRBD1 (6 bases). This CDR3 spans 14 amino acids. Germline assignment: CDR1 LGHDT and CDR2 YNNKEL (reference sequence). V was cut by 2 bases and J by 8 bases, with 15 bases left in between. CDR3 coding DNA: TGTGCCAGCAGCCAAAACGCAGGGGATCGGGGCTACACCTTC. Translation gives CASSQNAGDRGYTF.

The CDR3 region has the DNA TGTGCCAGCAGTGGGGACAGGGGGGGTTCAGATACGCAGTATTTT. Translating gives CASSGDRGGSDTQYF. This chain uses TRBV2 with TRBJ2-3, with 11 bases that match TRBD1. Per the germline V gene, CDR1 is SNHLY and CDR2 is FYNNEI. Trimming cost V 4 bases and J 4 bases; bases outside gene matches: 4. The CDR3 contains 15 residues.

The CDR3 DNA reads TGTGCCAGCAGCCCTCTTAGCTATGGCTACACCTTC. Translating gives CASSPLSYGYTF. This chain joins TRBV6-2 or TRBV6-3 and TRBJ1-2, with no clear D. The V end lost 6 bases, the J end lost 4 bases, and 9 bases lay between the germline ends. CDR1 is MNHEY and CDR2 is SVGEGT in the germline V gene. This CDR3 is built from 12 residues.

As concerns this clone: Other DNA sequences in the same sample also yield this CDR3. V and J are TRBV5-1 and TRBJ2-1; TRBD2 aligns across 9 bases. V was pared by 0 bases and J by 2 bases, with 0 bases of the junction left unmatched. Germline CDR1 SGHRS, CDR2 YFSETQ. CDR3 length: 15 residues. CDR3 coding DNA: TGCGCCAGCAGCTTGGGCGGGGGGGCCTACAATGAGCAGTTCTTC. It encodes CASSLGGGAYNEQFF. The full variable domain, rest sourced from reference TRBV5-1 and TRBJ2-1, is KAGVTQTPRYLIKTRGQQVTLSCSPISGHRSVSWYQQTPGQGLQFLFEYFSETQRNKGNFPGRFSGRQFSNSRSEMNVSTLELGDSALYLCASSLGGGAYNEQFFGPGTRLTVL.

The CDR3: CASSYGQNYNEQFF. The CDR3 region has the DNA TGCGCCAGCAGCTATGGACAAAACTACAATGAGCAGTTCTTC. The chain carries TRBV5-1 and TRBJ2-1; a possible D gene is TRBD1 (5 bases). The V and J ends lost 3 bases and 3 bases respectively, with 10 bases between them. Germline V gene sequence: CDR1 SGHRS, CDR2 YFSETQ. This CDR3 has 14 residues.

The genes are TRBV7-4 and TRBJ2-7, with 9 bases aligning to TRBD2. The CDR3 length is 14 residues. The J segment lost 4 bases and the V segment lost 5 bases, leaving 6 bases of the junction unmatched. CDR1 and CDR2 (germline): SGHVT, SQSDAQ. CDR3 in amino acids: CASSRGREDYEQYV. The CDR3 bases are TGTGCCAGCAGCCGCGGGAGGGAGGATTACGAGCAGTACGTC.

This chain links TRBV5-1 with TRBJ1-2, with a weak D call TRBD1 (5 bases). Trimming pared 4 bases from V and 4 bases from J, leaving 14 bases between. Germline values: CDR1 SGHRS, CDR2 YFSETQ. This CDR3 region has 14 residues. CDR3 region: CASSPGREGYGYTF. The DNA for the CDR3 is TGCGCCAGCAGCCCCGGCAGGGAGGGCTATGGCTACACCTTC.

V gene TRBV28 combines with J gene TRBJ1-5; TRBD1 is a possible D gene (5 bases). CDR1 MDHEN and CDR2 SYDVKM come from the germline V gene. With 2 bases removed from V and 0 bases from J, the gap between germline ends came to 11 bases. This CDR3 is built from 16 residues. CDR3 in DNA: TGTGCCAGCAGTTTAGGAGGGGTCCATAGCAATCAGCCCCAGCATTTT. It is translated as CASSLGGVHSNQPQHF. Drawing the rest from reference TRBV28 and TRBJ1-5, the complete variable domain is DVKVTQSSRYLVKRTGEKVFLECVQDMDHENMFWYRQDPGLGLRLIYFSYDVKMKEKGDIPEGYSVSREKKERFSLILESASTNQTSMYLCASSLGGVHSNQPQHFGDGTRLSIL.

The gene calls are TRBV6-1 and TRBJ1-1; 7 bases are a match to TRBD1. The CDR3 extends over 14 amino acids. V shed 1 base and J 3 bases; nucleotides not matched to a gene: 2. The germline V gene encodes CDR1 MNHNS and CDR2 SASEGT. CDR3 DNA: TGTGCCAGCAGTGAAGGACAGGGATACACTGAAGCTTTCTTT. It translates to CASSEGQGYTEAFF.

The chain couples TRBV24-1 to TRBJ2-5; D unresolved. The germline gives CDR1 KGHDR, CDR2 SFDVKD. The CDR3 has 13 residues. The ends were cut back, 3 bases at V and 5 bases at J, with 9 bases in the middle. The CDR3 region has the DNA TGTGCCACCAGTGATGTATACGGGGAGACCCAGTACTTC. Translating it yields CATSDVYGETQYF.

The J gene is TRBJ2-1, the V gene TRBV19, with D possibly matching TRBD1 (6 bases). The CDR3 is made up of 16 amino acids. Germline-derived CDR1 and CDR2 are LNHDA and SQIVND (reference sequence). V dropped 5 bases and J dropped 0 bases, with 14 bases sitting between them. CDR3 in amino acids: CASSGWDTISYNEQFF. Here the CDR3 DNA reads TGTGCCAGTAGTGGTTGGGACACCATCTCCTACAATGAGCAGTTCTTC.

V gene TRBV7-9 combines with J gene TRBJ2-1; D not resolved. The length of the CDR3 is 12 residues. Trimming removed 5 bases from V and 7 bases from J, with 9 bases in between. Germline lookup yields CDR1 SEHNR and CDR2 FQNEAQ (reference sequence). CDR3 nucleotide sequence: TGTGCCAGCAGCACTCCTAAGAATGAGCAGTTCTTC. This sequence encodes CASSTPKNEQFF.

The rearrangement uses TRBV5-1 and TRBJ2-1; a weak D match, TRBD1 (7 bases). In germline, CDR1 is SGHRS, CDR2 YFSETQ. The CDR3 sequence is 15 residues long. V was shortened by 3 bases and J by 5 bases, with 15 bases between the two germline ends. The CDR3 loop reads CASSSVVRGDNEQFF. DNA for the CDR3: TGCGCCAGCAGCTCCGTGGTCAGGGGGGACAATGAGCAGTTCTTC.

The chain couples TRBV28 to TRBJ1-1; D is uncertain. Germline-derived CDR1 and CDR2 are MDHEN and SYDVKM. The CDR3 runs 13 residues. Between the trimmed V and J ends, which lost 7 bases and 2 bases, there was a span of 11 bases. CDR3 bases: TGTGCCAGCAATCCGGGTGGAAACACTGAAGCTTTCTTT. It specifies CASNPGGNTEAFF.

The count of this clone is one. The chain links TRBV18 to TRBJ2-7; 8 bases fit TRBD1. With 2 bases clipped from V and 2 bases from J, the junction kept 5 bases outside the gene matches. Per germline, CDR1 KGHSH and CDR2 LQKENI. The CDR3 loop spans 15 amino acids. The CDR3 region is CASSPFKDRAYEQYF. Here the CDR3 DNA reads TGTGCCAGCTCACCATTTAAGGACAGGGCCTACGAGCAGTACTTC. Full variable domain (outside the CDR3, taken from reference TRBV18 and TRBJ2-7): NAGVMQNPRHLVRRRGQEARLRCSPMKGHSHVYWYRQLPEEGLKFMVYLQKENIIDESGMPKERFSAEFPKEGPSILRIQQVVRGDSAAYFCASSPFKDRAYEQYFGPGTRLTVT.

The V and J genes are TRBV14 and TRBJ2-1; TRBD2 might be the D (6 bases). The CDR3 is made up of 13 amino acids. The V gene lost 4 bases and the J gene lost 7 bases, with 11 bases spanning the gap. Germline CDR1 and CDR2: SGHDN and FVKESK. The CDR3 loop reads CASSRGTMNEQFF. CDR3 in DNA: TGTGCCAGCAGCCGCGGGACCATGAATGAGCAGTTCTTC.

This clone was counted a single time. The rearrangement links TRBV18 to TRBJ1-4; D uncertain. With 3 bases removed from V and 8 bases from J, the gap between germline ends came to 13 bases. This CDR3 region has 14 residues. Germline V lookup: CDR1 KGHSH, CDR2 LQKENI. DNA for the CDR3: TGTGCCAGCTCACCGGCGGGTTTAAGAGAAAAACTGTTTTTT. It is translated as CASSPAGLREKLFF.

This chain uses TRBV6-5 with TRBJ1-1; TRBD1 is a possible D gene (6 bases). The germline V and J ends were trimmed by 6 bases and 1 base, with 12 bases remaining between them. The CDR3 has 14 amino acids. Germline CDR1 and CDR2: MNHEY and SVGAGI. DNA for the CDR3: TGTGCCAGCAGCCGGATACAGGGGAACACTGAAGCTTTCTTT. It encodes CASSRIQGNTEAFF.

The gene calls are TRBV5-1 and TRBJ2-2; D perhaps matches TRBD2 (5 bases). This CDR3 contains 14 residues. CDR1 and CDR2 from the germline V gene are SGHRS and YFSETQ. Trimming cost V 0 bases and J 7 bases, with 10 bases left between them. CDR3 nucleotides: TGCGCCAGCAGCTTGGGAGGGCTGAACGGGGAGCTGTTTTTT. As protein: CASSLGGLNGELFF.

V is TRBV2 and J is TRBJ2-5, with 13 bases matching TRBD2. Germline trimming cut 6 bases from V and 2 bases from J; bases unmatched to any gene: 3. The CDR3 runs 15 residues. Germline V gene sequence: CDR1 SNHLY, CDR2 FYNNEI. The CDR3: CASRGLAGSQETQYF. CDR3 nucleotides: TGTGCCAGCAGGGGACTAGCGGGGAGTCAAGAGACCCAGTACTTC.